This record looks at one T cell receptor (beta chain) sequence and its context. Its specificity is unknown. Germline V gene lookup returns CDR1 LGHNA and CDR2 YNFKEQ. This CDR3 is 17 amino acids long. The data originate from a study of monozygotic twins with inflammatory bowel disease. Every donor provided one blood sample measuring about 2.3 ml. Study-wide points: None of the different T cell subtypes could be distinguished from one another.

Each sample's cDNA came from eight separate reactions. TCRdb reworked the 5' RACE reads into one entry per CDR3 protein, no DNA. The sample includes about 380,000 distinct CDR3 sequences. The V and J genes are TRBV4-2 and TRBJ1-1; the D call from TCRdb, TRBD1, cannot be confirmed without DNA. This TCR was recovered from a human donor with ulcerative colitis or Crohn's disease, or a healthy co-twin of an affected twin (not recorded which). The sequenced sample was blood. CDR3 amino acids: CASSQGFRGQSNTEAFF.